This passage covers 29 T cell receptor beta chains from one sample sequenced in a study of blood T cell repertoires in COVID-19. This table comes from immunoSEQ multiplex PCR, and its TCRdb copy is limited to in-frame clones, with some not included. Here the sample spans a few hundred thousand clones, around 84% being singletons. What was sequenced was peripheral blood. The source of these receptors is a human donor in a cohort sampled during active COVID-19.

The V call is TRBV7-2, the J call TRBJ2-1; tentatively, D is TRBD2 (7 bases). Germline CDR1 and CDR2: SGHTA and FQGNSA. The ends were cut back, 2 bases at V and 2 bases at J, with 13 bases in the middle. The CDR3 sequence is 16 residues long. The CDR3 region has the DNA TGTGCCAGCAGCTTATCGGCGGGGGACACCTACAATGAGCAGTTCTTC. This translates into CASSLSAGDTYNEQFF. The full variable domain, with the rest looked up from reference TRBV7-2 and TRBJ2-1, is GAGVSQSPSNKVTEKGKDVELRCDPISGHTALYWYRQSLGQGLEFLIYFQGNSAPDKSGLPSDRFSAERTGGSVSTLTIQRTQQEDSAVYLCASSLSAGDTYNEQFFGPGTRLTVL.

V and J are TRBV2 and TRBJ2-3; 11 bases are a match to TRBD1. CDR1 is SNHLY and CDR2 is FYNNEI in the germline V gene. This CDR3 contains 15 residues. J was trimmed by 0 bases and V by 7 bases; bases with no gene match: 3. The CDR3 sequence: CASIRDRGSTDTQYF. The CDR3 DNA reads as TGTGCCAGCATCCGGGACAGGGGGAGCACAGATACGCAGTATTTT.

V and J are TRBV28 and TRBJ2-7; D gene unclear. The V end lost 6 bases, the J end lost 3 bases, and 9 bases lay between the germline ends. This CDR3 spans 12 amino acids. CDR1 and CDR2 from the germline V gene are MDHEN and SYDVKM. In DNA form, the CDR3 reads TGTGCCAGCAGGGCTGGTTTCTACGAGCAGTACTTC. Amino acid sequence: CASRAGFYEQYF.

The chain joins TRBV30 to TRBJ1-5; TRBD1 aligns across 7 bases. After removal of 6 bases from V and 4 bases from J, the junction contained 12 bases not matched to a gene. The CDR3 sequence is 15 residues long. CDR1 is GTSNPN and CDR2 is SVGIG in the germline V gene (reference sequence). DNA for the CDR3: TGTGCCTGCAAGGACCCAGACAGGGAAAATCAGCCCCAGCATTTT. Protein product: CACKDPDRENQPQHF. The full variable domain, rest sourced from reference TRBV30 and TRBJ1-5, is SQTIHQWPATLVQPVGSPLSLECTVEGTSNPNLYWYRQAAGRGLQLLFYSVGIGQISSEVPQNLSASRPQDRQFILSSKKLLLSDSGFYLCACKDPDRENQPQHFGDGTRLSIL.

The chain has TRBV19 and TRBJ2-2, with D perhaps matching TRBD2 (7 bases). The CDR3 contains 15 residues. Trimming cost V 7 bases and J 4 bases, with 16 bases left between them. CDR1 is LNHDA, CDR2 SQIVND, per germline (reference sequence). The CDR3 sequence: CASTIRGGGTGELFF. Written as DNA, the CDR3 is TGTGCCAGTACCATTAGGGGGGGCGGCACCGGGGAGCTGTTTTTT.

The chain links TRBV5-1 to TRBJ2-5; TRBD1 matches 8 bases. The V and J ends lost 7 bases and 5 bases, in that order; junction bases with no gene match: 10. The germline V gene encodes CDR1 SGHRS and CDR2 YFSETQ. The CDR3 length is 14 residues. This chain's CDR3 is CASASGGGEETQYF. Written as DNA, the CDR3 is TGCGCCAGCGCCTCAGGGGGCGGCGAGGAGACCCAGTACTTC.

The genes are TRBV27 and TRBJ2-7, with D possibly TRBD1 on 6 matching bases. V was clipped by 3 bases and J by 2 bases, with 17 bases between them. Germline loops: CDR1 MNHEY, CDR2 SMNVEV (reference sequence). There are 16 residues in the CDR3. DNA for the CDR3: TGTGCCAGCAGTTTTTCCGCAGGGGAAAACCCCTACGAGCAGTACTTC. Its protein product is CASSFSAGENPYEQYF.

The chain carries TRBV19 and TRBJ2-7, with D perhaps TRBD1 (6 bases). The CDR3 covers 14 residues. V was pared by 4 bases and J by 6 bases, with 16 bases between. From germline, CDR1 is LNHDA and CDR2 SQIVND (reference sequence). The CDR3 DNA follows: TGTGCCAGTAGTAGTGGACACAGGGAGACCGAGCAGTACTTC. Amino acid sequence: CASSSGHRETEQYF.

This sequence joins TRBV11-1 and TRBJ1-1, with D hard to call. Germline V gene sequence: CDR1 SGHAT, CDR2 FQDESV (reference sequence). This CDR3 region has 15 residues. The V end lost 3 bases, the J end lost 0 bases, and 11 bases lay between the germline ends. CDR3 nucleotides: TGTGCCAGCAGCTTGGGCTCGGTGATGAACACTGAAGCTTTCTTT. Protein product: CASSLGSVMNTEAFF.

The rearrangement joins TRBV5-1 to TRBJ2-1, with TRBD2 identical over 12 bases. Trimming at V came to 0 bases and at J to 9 bases, leaving 10 bases not matched to a gene. Germline CDR1 is SGHRS and CDR2 is YFSETQ. This CDR3 is built from 17 residues. The CDR3 loop reads CASSLALAGGLNGEQFF. CDR3 bases: TGCGCCAGCAGCTTGGCGCTAGCGGGGGGGCTGAACGGTGAGCAGTTCTTC.

The chain uses TRBV5-1 and TRBJ2-1, with a possible D match to TRBD1 (6 bases). This CDR3 has 15 amino acids. CDR1 is SGHRS and CDR2 is YFSETQ in the germline V gene. Trimming removed 0 bases from V and 5 bases from J, with 12 bases in between. CDR3 sequence (DNA): TGCGCCAGCAGCTTGGGTACAGGGATGAACAATGAGCAGTTCTTC. Amino acids: CASSLGTGMNNEQFF.

This clone was picked up a small number of times. V and J are TRBV29-1 and TRBJ1-6; D may be TRBD1 (6 bases). There are 13 residues in the CDR3. Germline CDR1 and CDR2: SQVTM and ANQGSEA. The V and J ends lost 4 bases and 7 bases respectively, with 11 bases between them. The DNA of the CDR3 is TGCAGCGTTGGGAAGGGGGACAATTCACCCCTCCACTTT. Amino acid sequence: CSVGKGDNSPLHF. Together with reference TRBV29-1 and TRBJ1-6, the CDR3 gives the full variable domain: SAVISQKPSRDICQRGTSLTIQCQVDSQVTMMFWYRQQPGQSLTLIATANQGSEATYESGFVIDKFPISRPNLTFSTLTVSNMSPEDSSIYLCSVGKGDNSPLHFGNGTRLTVT.

The chain employs TRBV6-5 and TRBJ2-3; D possibly corresponds to TRBD1 (5 bases). The CDR3 has 13 amino acids. CDR1 is MNHEY and CDR2 is SVGAGI in the germline V gene. The V end was cut by 6 bases, the J end by 5 bases, with 12 bases between. CDR3 coding DNA: TGTGCCAGCAGAGGGGTAGGGGAAGATACGCAGTATTTT. Amino acids: CASRGVGEDTQYF.

The chain links TRBV2 to TRBJ2-1; 7 bases align to TRBD2. J gave up 6 bases and V 8 bases, and 10 bases lay outside the gene matches. The CDR3 extends over 14 amino acids. CDR1 is SNHLY, CDR2 FYNNEI, per germline. Here the CDR3 reads CASDGEGWGNEQFF. As DNA, the CDR3 is TGTGCCAGCGACGGGGAGGGGTGGGGCAATGAGCAGTTCTTC.

V is TRBV5-1 and J is TRBJ2-2; D possibly corresponds to TRBD2 (5 bases). This CDR3 is 14 amino acids long. Germline CDR1 SGHRS, CDR2 YFSETQ. V lost 0 bases and J lost 7, with 10 bases in between. Here the CDR3 reads CASSLAGSDGELFF. CDR3 DNA: TGCGCCAGCAGCTTGGCGGGGAGCGACGGGGAGCTGTTTTTT.

The chain carries TRBV28 and TRBJ2-7, with D perhaps matching TRBD2 (5 bases). The CDR3 is 11 residues long. CDR1 is MDHEN and CDR2 is SYDVKM in the germline V gene. V was trimmed by 5 bases and J by 3 bases, leaving 5 bases between them. The CDR3 loop reads CASSRGYEQYF. The CDR3 DNA reads TGTGCCAGCAGTCGGGGCTACGAGCAGTACTTC.

J is TRBJ1-1 and V is TRBV7-9, with no clear D. This CDR3 has 14 amino acids. The germline V gene encodes CDR1 SEHNR and CDR2 FQNEAQ (reference sequence). The V end lost 7 bases, the J end lost 0 bases, and 12 bases lay between the germline ends. The CDR3 protein is CASTLGSVNTEAFF. CDR3 bases: TGTGCCAGCACTCTGGGGAGCGTGAACACTGAAGCTTTCTTT.

This chain uses TRBV28 with TRBJ2-1, with TRBD2 matching over 12 bases. Germline CDR1 reads MDHEN; CDR2 reads SYDVKM. The CDR3 sequence is 21 residues long. The V gene end was trimmed by 4 bases and the J gene end by 0 bases; junction bases not matched to a gene: 16. CDR3 sequence (DNA): TGTGCCAGCAGTTCAATCGGACTAGCGGGACGATACACCAGCTCCTACAATGAGCAGTTCTTC. Translated, it gives CASSSIGLAGRYTSSYNEQFF.

V usage is TRBV30 and J usage is TRBJ1-3, with 8 positions matching TRBD1. Germline CDR1 reads GTSNPN; CDR2 reads SVGIG (reference sequence). This CDR3 comprises 14 residues. The junction had 6 bases not matched to a gene; V was cut back by 8 bases and J by 0 bases. The CDR3 DNA reads TGTGCCCGGCAGGGGGCGAACTCTGGAAACACCATATATTTT. Encoded protein: CARQGANSGNTIYF.

The table lists this clone with a few counts. This rearrangement joins TRBV25-1 to TRBJ2-3; 9 positions match TRBD2. The germline V gene encodes CDR1 MGHDK and CDR2 SYGVNS. CDR3 size: 14 residues. With 8 bases clipped from V and 4 bases from J, the junction kept 7 bases outside the gene matches. Written as DNA, the CDR3 is TGTGCCAGCGCGGGAGGGGGAGTGGCAGATACGCAGTATTTT. Protein product: CASAGGGVADTQYF.

The chain combines TRBV5-8 with TRBJ2-3; 7 bases are a match to TRBD1. Germline CDR1 SGHTS, CDR2 YDEGEE. The CDR3 extends over 15 amino acids. J lost 2 bases, V lost 5 bases, and 8 bases had no gene match. CDR3 in amino acids: CASSPDRMTTDTQYF. The CDR3 DNA reads TGTGCCAGCAGTCCGGACAGGATGACCACAGATACGCAGTATTTT.

CDR3 sequence reads: CASSVDQRGQLFF. CDR3 nucleotide sequence: TGTGCCAGCAGCGTAGATCAAAGGGGTCAACTGTTTTTT. The chain carries TRBV9 and TRBJ1-4; perhaps TRBD1 as D (5 bases). Germline V CDR1 and CDR2: SGDLS, YYNGEE. Between the trimmed V and J ends, which lost 0 bases and 12 bases, there was a span of 12 bases. The length of the CDR3 is 13 residues.

V usage is TRBV11-2 and J usage is TRBJ1-4; possibly TRBD1 for D (6 bases). Germline V gene data show CDR1 as SGHAT and CDR2 as FQNNGV. Trimming removed 5 bases at V and 6 bases at J, with 16 bases between. The CDR3 loop spans 15 amino acids. The CDR3 spells CASSLRQDGDEKLFF. Written as DNA, the CDR3 is TGTGCCAGCAGCCTTCGACAGGACGGAGATGAAAAACTGTTTTTT.

This clone was recorded a few times. The chain has TRBV5-6 and TRBJ1-2; TRBD1 matches at 7 bases. The J segment lost 3 bases and the V segment lost 3 bases, leaving 5 bases of the junction unmatched. There are 14 residues in the CDR3. The germline gives CDR1 SGHDT, CDR2 YYEEEE. Here the CDR3 reads CASSSTGEDYGYTF. CDR3 in DNA: TGTGCCAGCAGCTCCACAGGGGAGGACTATGGCTACACCTTC.

The chain is built from TRBV15 and TRBJ1-2, with 7 bases that match TRBD1. In germline, CDR1 is LNHNV, CDR2 YYDKDF (reference sequence). V trimming: 1 base; J trimming: 6 bases; junction bases outside the gene matches: 8. The CDR3 is 15 residues long. The CDR3 DNA reads TGTGCCACCAGCAGAGGTAGTTTCCAGGGGGATGGCTACACCTTC. This translates into CATSRGSFQGDGYTF.

This rearrangement joins TRBV19 to TRBJ2-1; 10 bases are a match to TRBD2. The trim removed 8 bases at V and 13 bases at J, leaving 8 bases unmatched. This CDR3 has 12 residues. Germline loops: CDR1 LNHDA, CDR2 SQIVND (reference sequence). The CDR3 DNA sequence: TGTGCCAGTCGAGTGGGACTAGCGCCCCAGTTCTTC. Residues: CASRVGLAPQFF.

The chain uses TRBV4-2 and TRBJ2-5, with D hard to call. V was trimmed by 1 base and J by 2 bases, leaving 8 bases between them. CDR1 and CDR2 from the germline V gene are LGHNA and YNFKEQ. This CDR3 is 14 amino acids long. The chain's CDR3 is CASSQVGPQETQYF. Written as DNA, the CDR3 is TGTGCCAGCAGCCAAGTCGGTCCGCAAGAGACCCAGTACTTC.

The chain combines TRBV3-1 (or the pseudogene TRBV3-2) with TRBJ2-5; 14 bases are shared with TRBD2. In germline, CDR1 is LGHDT, CDR2 YNNKEL (reference sequence). CDR3 size: 16 residues. The ends lost 4 bases at V and 2 bases at J; junction bases unmatched: 3. CDR3 loop: CASSLGLAGVQETQYF. CDR3 sequence (DNA): TGTGCCAGCAGCCTGGGACTAGCGGGAGTACAAGAGACCCAGTACTTC.

The chain has TRBV15 and TRBJ2-5; TRBD2 matches at 13 bases. The CDR3 runs 15 residues. The ends lost 2 bases at V and 4 bases at J; junction bases unmatched: 1. Germline-derived CDR1 and CDR2 are LNHNV and YYDKDF (reference sequence). The CDR3 DNA reads TGTGCCACCAGCAGAACTAGCGGGGGGGCAGAGACCCAGTACTTC. Residues: CATSRTSGGAETQYF.